The TCR beta chain described here comes from a study of blood T cell repertoires in COVID-19. At the level of the study: Sites in the United States, Italy and Spain provided acute and convalescent COVID-19 samples.

The CDR3 runs 15 residues. Germline CDR1 and CDR2: SGHTA and FQGNSA. V shed 5 bases and J shed 1 base, with 14 bases lying between them. The authors' processing: Estimated nucleated cell counts came from reference gene primer amplification. Clones were read by immunoSEQ multiplex PCR, and TCRdb kept only the in-frame ones, dropping some. V, J and clone size are those of that table, while D and trimming were read from the DNA. The data show 25,000 to 30,000 clones, roughly 90% seen once. The clonotype was recovered from a human donor in a cohort sampled during active COVID-19. Sequenced: peripheral blood. V is TRBV7-2 and J is TRBJ1-1, with a tentative D call TRBD1 (6 bases). The CDR3 is CASSLQGMANTEAFF. The CDR3 DNA reads TGTGCCAGCAGCCTTCAGGGGATGGCGAACACTGAAGCTTTCTTT.